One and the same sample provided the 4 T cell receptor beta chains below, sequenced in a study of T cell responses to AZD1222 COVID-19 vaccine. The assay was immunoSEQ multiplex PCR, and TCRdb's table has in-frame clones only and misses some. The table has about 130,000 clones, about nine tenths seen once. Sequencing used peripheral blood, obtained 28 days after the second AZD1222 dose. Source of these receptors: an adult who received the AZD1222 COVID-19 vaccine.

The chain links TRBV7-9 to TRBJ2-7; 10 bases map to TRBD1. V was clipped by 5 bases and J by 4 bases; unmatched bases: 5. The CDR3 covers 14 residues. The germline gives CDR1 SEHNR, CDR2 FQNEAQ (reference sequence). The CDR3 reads CASSLTGGEYEQYF. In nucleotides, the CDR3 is TGTGCCAGCAGCCTGACAGGGGGCGAATACGAGCAGTACTTC.

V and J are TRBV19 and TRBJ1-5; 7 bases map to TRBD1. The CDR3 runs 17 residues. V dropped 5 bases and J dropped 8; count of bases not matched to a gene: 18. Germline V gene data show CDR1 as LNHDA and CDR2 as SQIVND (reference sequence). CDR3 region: CASSPVPTGTRREPQHF. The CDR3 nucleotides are TGTGCCAGTAGTCCTGTCCCGACAGGGACTAGACGCGAGCCCCAGCATTTT.

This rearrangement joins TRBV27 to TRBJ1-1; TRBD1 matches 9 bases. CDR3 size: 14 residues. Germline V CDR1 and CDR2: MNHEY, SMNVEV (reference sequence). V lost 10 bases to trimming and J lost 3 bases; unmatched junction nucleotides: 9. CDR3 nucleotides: TGTGCCATGTACAGGGGGCCCCTGGACACTGAAGCTTTCTTT. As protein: CAMYRGPLDTEAFF.

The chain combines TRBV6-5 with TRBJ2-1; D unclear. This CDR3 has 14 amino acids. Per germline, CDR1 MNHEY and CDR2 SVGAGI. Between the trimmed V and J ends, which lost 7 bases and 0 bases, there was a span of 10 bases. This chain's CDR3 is CASTASVSYNEQFF. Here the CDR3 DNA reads TGTGCCAGCACCGCATCCGTCTCCTACAATGAGCAGTTCTTC.